This T cell receptor (beta chain) derives from a study of prognosis after radiotherapy for stage I lung cancer. Study results and limitations: The study left the tumor specificity of the expanded TCR clones undetermined. A difference in TRBV and TRBJ gene usage was reportedly seen between patients with and without metastases.

Researchers used two-round multiplex PCR to amplify TCR beta CDR3 starting from genomic DNA. First-round PCR used primers specific to each TRBV and TRBJ gene. TCRdb recomputed calls from the multiplex PCR reads with MiXCR, one row per CDR3 protein. In the table there are about 14,000 distinct CDR3 sequences, around three fifths of which are singletons. The V gene lost 3 bases and the J gene lost 7 bases, with 13 bases spanning the gap. Germline assignment: CDR1 SGHAT and CDR2 FQNNGV. CDR3 length equals 13 residues. This clonotype showed up many times. The antigen is undetermined. The chain carries TRBV11-2 and TRBJ2-7, with D perhaps matching TRBD1 or TRBD2 (5 bases each). This receptor was obtained from a donor over 45 with non-small cell lung cancer. This specimen was PBMCs, taken before or after stereotactic body radiation therapy (not recorded which). CDR3 amino acids: CASSLGPLWEQYF. The CDR3 bases are TGTGCCAGCAGCTTGGGACCGTTATGGGAGCAGTACTTC.